These T cell receptor beta chains were read from a single sample in a study of blood T cell repertoires in COVID-19. Assay: immunoSEQ multiplex PCR; the TCRdb copy retains only in-frame clones and omits some. In the table there are fewer than 200,000 clones, approximately 84% of which are singletons. Sequenced material: peripheral blood. The receptors come from a human donor in a cohort sampled during active COVID-19. Each CDR3 is given with its conserved first and last residue. A D gene is named only where the DNA matches it firmly. Clone size is shown for a subset of rows, as once, few, many or a class of expanded clone.

d_gene: -; v_gene: TRBV5-1; abundance: once; CDR3aa: CASSWGGNLVNSPLHF
d_gene: -; v_gene: TRBV13; abundance: -; CDR3aa: CASSFRGIQETQYF
d_gene: -; v_gene: TRBV29-1; abundance: -; CDR3aa: CSVQGAGTIREKLFF
d_gene: -; v_gene: TRBV5-1; abundance: -; CDR3aa: CASSTRLAGGELFF
d_gene: TRBD1; v_gene: TRBV10-2; abundance: -; CDR3aa: CASSEIGQGYEQFF
d_gene: -; v_gene: TRBV2; abundance: -; CDR3aa: CASRATVREQYF
d_gene: TRBD1; v_gene: TRBV5-4; abundance: -; CDR3aa: CASSPSGQGDAREAFF
d_gene: TRBD1; v_gene: TRBV2; abundance: -; CDR3aa: CASSDELGTGMNTEAFF
d_gene: -; v_gene: TRBV12-3/TRBV12-4; abundance: -; CDR3aa: CASTAPPGRAFF
d_gene: TRBD1; v_gene: TRBV7-2; abundance: once; CDR3aa: CASSLAGTGNYGYTF
d_gene: TRBD1; v_gene: TRBV4-1; abundance: -; CDR3aa: CASSQEPDRGPEQYF
d_gene: TRBD2; v_gene: TRBV5-1; abundance: -; CDR3aa: CASSPLGGVFNEQFF
d_gene: -; v_gene: TRBV9; abundance: -; CDR3aa: CASSEAARQETQYF
d_gene: -; v_gene: TRBV7-8; abundance: -; CDR3aa: CASSLDRNSPLHF
d_gene: TRBD1; v_gene: TRBV6-6; abundance: once; CDR3aa: CASTSPGQGNYEQYF
d_gene: -; v_gene: TRBV12-3/TRBV12-4; abundance: -; CDR3aa: CASSLKADEKLFF
d_gene: TRBD2; v_gene: TRBV5-4; abundance: -; CDR3aa: CASSLTSGDQETQYF
d_gene: TRBD1; v_gene: TRBV7-8; abundance: -; CDR3aa: CASSLATGKVYGYTF
d_gene: -; v_gene: TRBV5-4; abundance: -; CDR3aa: CASSPDTSRSNEKLFF
d_gene: TRBD1; v_gene: TRBV5-4; abundance: -; CDR3aa: CASSISGTGVRGYTF
d_gene: -; v_gene: TRBV7-3; abundance: -; CDR3aa: CASSLTGGRSYNEQFF
d_gene: -; v_gene: TRBV2; abundance: -; CDR3aa: CASSDLARTDTQYF
d_gene: TRBD2; v_gene: TRBV19; abundance: -; CDR3aa: CASSIYIAGGRGANVLTF
d_gene: TRBD2; v_gene: TRBV7-8; abundance: -; CDR3aa: CASSLGLAGEQYF
d_gene: TRBD1; v_gene: TRBV6-6; abundance: -; CDR3aa: CASSLAVGAGQGHYGYTF
d_gene: -; v_gene: TRBV2; abundance: -; CDR3aa: CASSEDQGQPQHF
d_gene: -; v_gene: TRBV5-1; abundance: -; CDR3aa: CASSLPQGGEADTQYF
d_gene: -; v_gene: TRBV19; abundance: -; CDR3aa: CASMGGRVDYNSPLHF
d_gene: -; v_gene: TRBV2; abundance: -; CDR3aa: CAILGGGGAGANVLTF
d_gene: TRBD1; v_gene: TRBV24-1; abundance: -; CDR3aa: CATGRVRDRGQETQYF
d_gene: -; v_gene: TRBV5-8; abundance: few; CDR3aa: CASSPDQPQHF
d_gene: TRBD1; v_gene: TRBV5-8; abundance: -; CDR3aa: CASSLGQGPQETQYF
d_gene: -; v_gene: TRBV5-1; abundance: once; CDR3aa: CASSLTGLNTEAFF